Included here is one TCR beta chain sequence, with context. Between the trimmed V and J ends, which lost 0 bases and 2 bases, there was a span of 10 bases. CDR1 and CDR2 from the germline V gene are KGHSH and LQKENI. This CDR3 is 15 amino acids long. Original analysis: From reference gene primer amplification, estimates of nucleated cell counts were derived. The table came from immunoSEQ multiplex PCR; TCRdb's copy has only in-frame clones and leaves some out. The D gene and trimming were derived from the DNA, and the V and J assignments and clone size from that table. The sample records fewer than 100,000 clones, 90% to 95% being singletons. The data were obtained in a study of blood T cell repertoires in COVID-19. On the study more broadly: In each case, the material was cDNA or gDNA derived from T cells, B-cell-depleted T cells, or PBMCs.

The receptor was isolated from a woman aged 45 to 65 in a cohort sampled during active COVID-19. The specimen was peripheral blood. This rearrangement joins TRBV18 to TRBJ1-2, with D possibly matching TRBD1 (6 bases). The chain's CDR3 is CASSPPGTTNYGYTF. The DNA for the CDR3 is TGTGCCAGCTCACCACCCGGGACAACCAACTATGGCTACACCTTC.